One sample yielded the 15 T cell receptor beta chains listed below, sequenced in a study of CD8 T cells in ankylosing spondylitis. Study outcomes and limitations: There was a TCR beta motif, made of several highly homologous variants, that appeared characteristic of ankylosing spondylitis blood.

Antigen specificity for these receptors is unknown. In TCRdb, the 5' RACE reads were re-called with MiXCR into one record per CDR3 protein. This table holds 350,000 or so distinct CDR3 sequences, around 8% found once. The sequencing sample was made of blood, either unsorted or a sorted T cell fraction (not recorded which). These receptors all come from a male donor with ankylosing spondylitis.

This clonotype was detected ten times or more. This chain connects TRBV6-5 to TRBJ1-2; D ambiguous. Looked up from germline, CDR1 is MNHEY and CDR2 is SVGAGI. The ends were cut back, 2 bases at V and 7 bases at J, with 11 bases in the middle. This CDR3 contains 13 residues. The CDR3 sequence: CASSYTQRVGYTF. Here the CDR3 DNA reads TGTGCCAGCAGTTACACCCAACGGGTTGGCTACACCTTC.

This clonotype was observed at least ten times. J is TRBJ1-5 and V is TRBV25-1; D is uncertain. The V and J ends lost 4 bases and 9 bases respectively, with 4 bases between them. CDR3 length: 10 residues. The germline gives CDR1 MGHDK, CDR2 SYGVNS. Here the CDR3 reads CASSGWPQHF. The CDR3 coding sequence is TGTGCCAGCAGTGGCTGGCCCCAGCATTTT.

In its sample, this clonotype was seen many times. The chain links TRBV29-1 to TRBJ2-4; the match to TRBD1 covers 7 bases. Germline V gene sequence: CDR1 SQVTM, CDR2 ANQGSEA. CDR3 length: 11 residues. With 5 bases clipped from V and 9 bases from J, the junction kept 4 bases outside the gene matches. The CDR3 protein is CSVTGDGIQYF. The CDR3 coding sequence is TGCAGCGTTACAGGGGATGGCATTCAGTACTTC.

This clonotype has a handful of counts. The V call is TRBV6-5, the J call TRBJ1-5, with TRBD1 as a possible D gene (6 bases). Trimming took 4 bases from V and 2 from J, leaving 18 bases between them. Germline V CDR1 and CDR2: MNHEY, SVGAGI. The CDR3 runs to 17 residues. CDR3 sequence (DNA): TGTGCCAGCAGTTCGTCTGCTGGACAGAGGGGCAATCAGCCCCAGCATTTT. Translation: CASSSSAGQRGNQPQHF.

This clonotype was recorded at least ten times. The V and J genes are TRBV3-1 and TRBJ2-7; 7 positions match TRBD2. Germline V lookup: CDR1 LGHDT, CDR2 YNNKEL (reference sequence). V dropped 0 bases and J dropped 0; count of bases not matched to a gene: 17. The CDR3 length is 20 residues. Here the CDR3 reads CASSQDKGLLSRPSSYEQYF. The CDR3 DNA reads as TGTGCCAGCAGCCAAGATAAGGGACTACTTTCGAGACCCAGCTCCTACGAGCAGTACTTC.

This clonotype was observed a few times. The rearrangement joins TRBV14 to TRBJ2-1, with D perhaps matching TRBD1 (6 bases). Between the trimmed V and J ends, which lost 0 bases and 8 bases, there was a span of 20 bases. The CDR3 is made up of 17 amino acids. CDR1 is SGHDN and CDR2 is FVKESK in the germline V gene. This chain's CDR3 is CASSQDLYGTGKHEQFF. Here the CDR3 DNA reads TGTGCCAGCAGCCAAGATTTATACGGAACAGGGAAACATGAGCAGTTCTTC.

The chain recombines TRBV11-1 with TRBJ2-3; TRBD2 agrees at 13 bases. V lost 4 bases, J lost 0 bases, and 10 bases stayed unmatched. CDR1 and CDR2 from the germline V gene are SGHAT and FQDESV (reference sequence). The CDR3 sequence is 19 residues long. The CDR3 loop is CASSSRLAGGISSTDTQYF. CDR3 bases: TGTGCCAGCAGCTCCAGACTAGCGGGAGGCATATCTAGCACAGATACGCAGTATTTT.

This clonotype was picked up a small number of times. The CDR3 region has the DNA TGTGCCAGCAGATGGGGCAGGGGGGTGGTCGCGCCCCTCCACTTT. This codes for CASRWGRGVVAPLHF. The V call is TRBV6-1, the J call TRBJ1-6, with TRBD1 matching over 7 bases. V shed 6 bases, J shed 13 bases, and the junction held 15 bases outside the gene matches. CDR3 length: 15 residues. Germline assignment: CDR1 MNHNS and CDR2 SASEGT.

The chain links TRBV12-3 or TRBV12-4 to TRBJ1-1; D not resolved. The CDR3 loop spans 14 amino acids. V dropped 4 bases and J dropped 1 base, with 10 bases sitting between them. The CDR3 is CASSSPPGNTEAFF. The CDR3 DNA sequence: TGTGCCAGCAGTTCCCCTCCCGGGAACACTGAAGCTTTCTTT.

This clonotype was found a few times. DNA for the CDR3: TGCGCCAGCAGCCAACACCTAGCGGGAGGGCAAGAGACCCAGTACTTC. Translation gives CASSQHLAGGQETQYF. V gene TRBV4-3 combines with J gene TRBJ2-5, with TRBD2 identical over 12 bases. Unmatched junction bases numbered 3, after V lost 2 bases and J lost 2 bases. The CDR3 has 16 amino acids. Germline CDR1 is LGHNA and CDR2 is YSLEER.

This clonotype was picked up a small number of times. The chain joins TRBV5-1 to TRBJ2-3; 14 bases agree with TRBD2. This CDR3 region has 20 residues. Losses at the gene ends were 3 bases for V and 4 bases for J; bases not matched to a gene: 16. Germline V CDR1 and CDR2: SGHRS, YFSETQ. The CDR3 region has the DNA TGCGCCAGCAGCTGGAAGGGACTAGCGGGGGCTTCCGGATACGCAGATACGCAGTATTTT. Its protein product is CASSWKGLAGASGYADTQYF.

The chain uses TRBV20-1 and TRBJ1-5; D is possibly TRBD1 (6 bases). Germline assignment: CDR1 DFQATT and CDR2 SNEGSKA (reference sequence). The CDR3 runs to 15 residues. V lost 0 bases, J lost 4 bases, and 13 bases lay in between. CDR3 coding DNA: TGCAGTGCTAGAGACACAGGGAGGTTTAATCAGCCCCAGCATTTT. It yields the protein CSARDTGRFNQPQHF.

The J gene is TRBJ2-1, the V gene TRBV20-1, with D perhaps TRBD2 (5 bases). Germline CDR1 is DFQATT and CDR2 is SNEGSKA (reference sequence). V was pared by 4 bases and J by 8 bases, with 12 bases between. This CDR3 is built from 12 residues. CDR3 coding DNA: TGCAGTGCTATAGGTGGGAGCTATGAGCAGTTCTTC. It codes for CSAIGGSYEQFF.

In this sample, this clonotype turned up many times. The chain employs TRBV4-2 and TRBJ2-7; D is ambiguous. This CDR3 has 15 residues. CDR1 LGHNA and CDR2 YNFKEQ come from the germline V gene. V was trimmed by 0 bases and J by 2 bases, leaving 11 bases between them. The CDR3 here is CASSQESASAYEQYF. As DNA, the CDR3 is TGTGCCAGCAGCCAAGAGAGTGCCAGTGCCTACGAGCAGTACTTC.

The genes are TRBV7-2 and TRBJ2-2; D unclear. CDR1 SGHTA and CDR2 FQGNSA come from the germline V gene. V dropped 1 base and J dropped 7 bases, with 7 bases sitting between them. The CDR3 is 13 residues long. CDR3 region: CASSLVTGGELFF. DNA of the CDR3: TGTGCCAGCAGCTTAGTCACGGGCGGGGAGCTGTTTTTT.